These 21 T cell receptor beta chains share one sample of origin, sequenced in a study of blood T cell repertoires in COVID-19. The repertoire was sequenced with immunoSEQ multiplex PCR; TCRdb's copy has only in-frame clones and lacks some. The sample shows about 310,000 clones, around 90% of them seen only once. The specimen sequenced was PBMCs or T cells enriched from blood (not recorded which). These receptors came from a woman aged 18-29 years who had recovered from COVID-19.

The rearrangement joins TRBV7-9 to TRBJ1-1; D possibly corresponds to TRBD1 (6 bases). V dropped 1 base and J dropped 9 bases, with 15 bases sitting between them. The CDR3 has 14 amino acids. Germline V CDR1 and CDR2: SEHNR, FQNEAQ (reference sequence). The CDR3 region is CASSLDRVILKAFF. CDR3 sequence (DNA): TGTGCCAGCAGCTTAGACAGGGTCATCCTTAAAGCTTTCTTT.

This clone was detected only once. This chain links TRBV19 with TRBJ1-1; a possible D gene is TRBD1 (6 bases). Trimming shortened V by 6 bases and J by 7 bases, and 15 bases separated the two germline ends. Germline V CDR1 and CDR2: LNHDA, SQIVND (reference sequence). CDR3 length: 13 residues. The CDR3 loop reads CASSPRPRGEAFF. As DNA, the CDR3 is TGTGCCAGTAGCCCCCGACCCAGGGGTGAAGCTTTCTTT. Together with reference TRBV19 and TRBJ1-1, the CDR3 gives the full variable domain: DGGITQSPKYLFRKEGQNVTLSCEQNLNHDAMYWYRQDPGQGLRLIYYSQIVNDFQKGDIAEGYSVSREKKESFPLTVTSAQKNPTAFYLCASSPRPRGEAFFGQGTRLTVV.

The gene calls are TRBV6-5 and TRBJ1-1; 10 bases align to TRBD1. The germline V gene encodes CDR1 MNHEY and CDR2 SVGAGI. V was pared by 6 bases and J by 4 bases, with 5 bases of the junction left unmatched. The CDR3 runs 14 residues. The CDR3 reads CASSTTGGVTEAFF. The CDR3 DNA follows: TGTGCCAGCAGCACGACAGGGGGCGTCACTGAAGCTTTCTTT.

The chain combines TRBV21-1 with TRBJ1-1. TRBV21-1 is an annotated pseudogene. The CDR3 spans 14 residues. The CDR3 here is CASRGAGEGTEAFF. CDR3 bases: TGTGCCAGCAGGGGGGCCGGGGAGGGCACTGAAGCTTTCTTT.

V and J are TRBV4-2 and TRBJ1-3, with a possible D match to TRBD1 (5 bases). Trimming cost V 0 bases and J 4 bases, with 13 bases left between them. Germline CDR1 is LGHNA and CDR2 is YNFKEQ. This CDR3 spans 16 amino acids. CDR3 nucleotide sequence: TGTGCCAGCAGCCAAGAAGCAGTGACAGCAGGAAACACCATATATTTT. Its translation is CASSQEAVTAGNTIYF.

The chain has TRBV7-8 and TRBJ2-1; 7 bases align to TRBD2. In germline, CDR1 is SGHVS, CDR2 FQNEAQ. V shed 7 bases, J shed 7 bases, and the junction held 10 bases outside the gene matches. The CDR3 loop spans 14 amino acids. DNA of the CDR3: TGTGCCAGCACCGTGGGTAGCGGGTCTAATGAGCAGTTCTTC. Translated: CASTVGSGSNEQFF. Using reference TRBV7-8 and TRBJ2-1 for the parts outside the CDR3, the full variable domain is GAGVSQSPRYKVAKRGQDVALRCDPISGHVSLFWYQQALGQGPEFLTYFQNEAQLDKSGLPSDRFFAERPEGSVSTLKIQRTQQEDSAVYLCASTVGSGSNEQFFGPGTRLTVL.

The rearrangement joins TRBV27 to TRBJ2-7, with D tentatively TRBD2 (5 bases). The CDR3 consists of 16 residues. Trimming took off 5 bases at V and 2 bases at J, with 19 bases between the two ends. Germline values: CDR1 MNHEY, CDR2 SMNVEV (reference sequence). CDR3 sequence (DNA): TGTGCCAGCAGTATCTCCAATGTCGGGGTCACCTACGAGCAGTACTTC. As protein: CASSISNVGVTYEQYF.

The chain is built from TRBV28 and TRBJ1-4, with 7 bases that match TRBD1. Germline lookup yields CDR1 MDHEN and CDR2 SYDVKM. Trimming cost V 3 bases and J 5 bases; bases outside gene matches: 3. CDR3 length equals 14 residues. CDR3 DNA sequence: TGTGCCAGCAGTTTTCAGGGGGGCAATGAAAAACTGTTTTTT. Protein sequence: CASSFQGGNEKLFF.

CDR3 nucleotides: TGTGCCACCAGTGACCCGGGACTAGCGGTTCCGCAGGATACGCAGTATTTT. Its protein is CATSDPGLAVPQDTQYF. The V gene is TRBV24-1, the J gene TRBJ2-3; TRBD2 matches at 11 bases. The CDR3 runs 17 residues. Germline loops: CDR1 KGHDR, CDR2 SFDVKD. The ends lost 4 bases at V and 6 bases at J; junction bases unmatched: 11.

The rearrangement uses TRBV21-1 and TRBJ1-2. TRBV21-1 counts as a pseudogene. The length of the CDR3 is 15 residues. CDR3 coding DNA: TGTGCCAGCAGCAAAGACGTGAGTCTATACTATGGCTACACCTTC. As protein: CASSKDVSLYYGYTF.

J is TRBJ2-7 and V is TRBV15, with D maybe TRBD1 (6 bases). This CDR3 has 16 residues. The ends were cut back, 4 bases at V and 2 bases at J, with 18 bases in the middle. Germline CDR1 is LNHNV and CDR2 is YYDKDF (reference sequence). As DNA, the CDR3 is TGTGCCACCAGCACCACAAGGACAGCCGGACCCTACGAGCAGTACTTC. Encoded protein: CATSTTRTAGPYEQYF.

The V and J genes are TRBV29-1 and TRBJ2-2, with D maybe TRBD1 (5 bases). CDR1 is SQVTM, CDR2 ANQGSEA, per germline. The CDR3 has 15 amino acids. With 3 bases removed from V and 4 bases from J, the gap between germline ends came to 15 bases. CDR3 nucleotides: TGCAGCGTTGACGGTAGGGGCTCACGCACCGGGGAGCTGTTTTTT. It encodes CSVDGRGSRTGELFF.

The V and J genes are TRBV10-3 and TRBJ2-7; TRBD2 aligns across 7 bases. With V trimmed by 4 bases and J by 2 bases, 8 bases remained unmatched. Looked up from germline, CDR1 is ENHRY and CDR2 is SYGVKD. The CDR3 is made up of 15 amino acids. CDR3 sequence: CAISGAGTLTYEQYF. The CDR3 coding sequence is TGTGCCATCAGTGGAGCGGGAACCCTTACCTACGAGCAGTACTTC.

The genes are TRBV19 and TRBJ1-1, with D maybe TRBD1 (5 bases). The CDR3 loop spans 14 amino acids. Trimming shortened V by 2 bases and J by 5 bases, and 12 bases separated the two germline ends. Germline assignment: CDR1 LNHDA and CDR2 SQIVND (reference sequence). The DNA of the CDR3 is TGTGCCAGTAGTATACAGGGAGGGAAAACTGAAGCTTTCTTT. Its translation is CASSIQGGKTEAFF.

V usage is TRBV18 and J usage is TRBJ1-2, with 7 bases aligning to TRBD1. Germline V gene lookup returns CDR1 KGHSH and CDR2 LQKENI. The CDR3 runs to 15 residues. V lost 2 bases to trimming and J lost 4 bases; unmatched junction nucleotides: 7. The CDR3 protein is CASSPTTGVGYGYTF. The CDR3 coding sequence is TGTGCCAGCTCACCAACCACAGGGGTTGGCTATGGCTACACCTTC.

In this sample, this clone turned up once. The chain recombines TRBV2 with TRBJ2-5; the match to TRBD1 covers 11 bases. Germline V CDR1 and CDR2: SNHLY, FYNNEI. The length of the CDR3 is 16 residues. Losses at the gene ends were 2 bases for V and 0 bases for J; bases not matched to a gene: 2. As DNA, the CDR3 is TGTGCCAGCAGTGAAAGGGACAGGGGGGACCAAGAGACCCAGTACTTC. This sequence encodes CASSERDRGDQETQYF.

CDR3 sequence: CASSPRGPRGEAFF. CDR3 bases: TGTGCCAGCAGTCCTAGAGGCCCCCGGGGTGAAGCTTTCTTT. V is TRBV27 and J is TRBJ1-1, with D unclear. The CDR3 covers 14 residues. Germline V gene sequence: CDR1 MNHEY, CDR2 SMNVEV (reference sequence). Trimming stripped 5 bases from V and 7 bases from J, with 17 bases between.

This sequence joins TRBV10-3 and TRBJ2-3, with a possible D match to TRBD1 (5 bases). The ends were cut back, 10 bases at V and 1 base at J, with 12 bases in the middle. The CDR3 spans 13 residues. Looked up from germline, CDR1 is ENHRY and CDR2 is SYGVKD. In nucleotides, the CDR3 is TGTGCCAGTTGCGAACAGGGCACAGATACGCAGTATTTT. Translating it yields CASCEQGTDTQYF.

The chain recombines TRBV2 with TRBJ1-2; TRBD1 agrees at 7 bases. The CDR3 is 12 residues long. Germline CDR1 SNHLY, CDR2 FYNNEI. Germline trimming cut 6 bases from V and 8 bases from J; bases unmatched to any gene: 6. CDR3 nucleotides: TGTGCCAGCAGAGGGGACAGAAAAGGCTACACCTTC. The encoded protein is CASRGDRKGYTF.

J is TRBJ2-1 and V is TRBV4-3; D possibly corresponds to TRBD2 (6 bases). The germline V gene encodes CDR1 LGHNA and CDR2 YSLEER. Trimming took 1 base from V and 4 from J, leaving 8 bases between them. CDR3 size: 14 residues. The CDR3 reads CASSQVEGYNEQFF. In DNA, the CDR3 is TGCGCCAGCAGCCAAGTGGAGGGATACAATGAGCAGTTCTTC.

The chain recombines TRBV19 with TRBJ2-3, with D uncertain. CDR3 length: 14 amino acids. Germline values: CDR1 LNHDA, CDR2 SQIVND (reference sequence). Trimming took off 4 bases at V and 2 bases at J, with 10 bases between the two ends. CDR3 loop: CASSKLEITDTQYF. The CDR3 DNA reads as TGTGCCAGTAGTAAGCTGGAGATCACAGATACGCAGTATTTT.